This T cell receptor (beta chain) was recovered during a study of OX40 agonist ivuxolimab in advanced cancers. Findings and limits, study-wide: The antigen specificity of the peripheral T cells (those that were expanded) was not determined.

As for this clone: Its specificity is unknown.

TCRdb keeps only in-frame clones here, not all; method: immunoSEQ multiplex PCR. Of roughly 80,000 clones in the sample, approximately 86% were seen once. With V trimmed by 5 bases and J by 3 bases, 8 bases remained unmatched. Germline V gene lookup returns CDR1 SEHNR and CDR2 FQNEAQ (reference sequence). This CDR3 spans 16 amino acids. This receptor was obtained from an adult with an advanced solid tumor such as melanoma, head and neck, liver or kidney cancer. Specimen: CD4+ or CD8+ T cells sorted from blood, collected in a trial of the OX40 agonist ivuxolimab. This sequence joins TRBV7-9 and TRBJ1-1; 11 bases line up with TRBD1. The CDR3 DNA is TGTGCCAGCAGCCTGGGACAGGGGGGCTCGGACACTGAAGCTTTCTTT. Protein product: CASSLGQGGSDTEAFF.